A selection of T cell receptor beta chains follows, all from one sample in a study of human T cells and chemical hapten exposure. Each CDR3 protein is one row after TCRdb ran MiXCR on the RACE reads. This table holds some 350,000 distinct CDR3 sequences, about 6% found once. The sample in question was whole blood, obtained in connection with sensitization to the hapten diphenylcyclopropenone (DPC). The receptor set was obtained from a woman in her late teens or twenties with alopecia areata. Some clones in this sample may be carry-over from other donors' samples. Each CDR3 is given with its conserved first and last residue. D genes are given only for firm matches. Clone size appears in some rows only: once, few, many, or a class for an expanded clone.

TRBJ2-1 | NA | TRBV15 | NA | CATSSLWGIYNEQFF | TGTGCCACCAGCAGTCTTTGGGGCATCTACAATGAGCAGTTCTTC
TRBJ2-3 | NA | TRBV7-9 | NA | CASSLVLFTDTQYF | TGTGCCAGCAGCTTAGTACTATTCACAGATACGCAGTATTTT
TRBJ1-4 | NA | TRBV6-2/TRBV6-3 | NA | CASRLTTGNEKLFF | TGTGCCAGCAGACTAACAACAGGGAATGAAAAACTGTTTTTT
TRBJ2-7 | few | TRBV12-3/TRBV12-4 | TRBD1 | CASSLGGYSYEQYF | TGTGCCAGCAGTCTAGGGGGCTATTCCTACGAGCAGTACTTC
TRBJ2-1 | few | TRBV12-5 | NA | CASGLYDEQFF | TGTGCTAGTGGTTTATATGATGAGCAGTTCTTC
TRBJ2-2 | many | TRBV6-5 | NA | CASSYAQNTGELFF | TGTGCCAGCAGTTACGCACAGAACACCGGGGAGCTGTTTTTT
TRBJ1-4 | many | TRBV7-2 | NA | CASSPDWQVREKLFF | TGTGCCAGCAGCCCAGACTGGCAGGTCCGTGAAAAACTGTTTTTT
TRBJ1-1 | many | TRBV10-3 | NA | CAISEGSHTGSTEAFF | TGTGCCATCAGTGAAGGATCGCATACAGGGTCCACTGAAGCTTTCTTT
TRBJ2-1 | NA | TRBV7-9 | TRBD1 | CAVRDRAPSSYNEQFF | TGTGCCGTACGGGACAGGGCCCCGAGCTCCTACAATGAGCAGTTCTTC
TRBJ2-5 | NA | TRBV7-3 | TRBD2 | CASSFYSGGQETQYF | TGTGCCAGCAGCTTCTATAGCGGGGGACAAGAGACCCAGTACTTC
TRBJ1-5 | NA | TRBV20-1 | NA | CSAREGYRQPQHF | TGCAGTGCTAGAGAGGGGTATAGGCAGCCCCAGCATTTT
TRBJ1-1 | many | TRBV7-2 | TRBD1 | CASSPTGSGGEAFF | TGTGCCAGCAGCCCCACGGGGTCAGGGGGTGAAGCTTTCTTT
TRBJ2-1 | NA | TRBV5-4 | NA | CASSRGLAQYEQFF | TGTGCCAGTTCTCGTGGGCTAGCCCAATATGAGCAGTTCTTC
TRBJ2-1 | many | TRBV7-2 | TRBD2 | CASSRNSGGSQVEQFF | TGTGCCAGCAGCAGGAATAGCGGGGGCTCCCAAGTGGAGCAGTTCTTC
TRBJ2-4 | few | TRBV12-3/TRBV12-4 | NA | CASRLTRGIKNIQYF | TGTGCCAGCAGGCTAACTAGGGGAATCAAAAACATTCAGTACTTC
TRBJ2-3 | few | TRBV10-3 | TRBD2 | CAISERTSGALTDTQYF | TGTGCCATCAGTGAACGGACTAGCGGGGCCCTCACAGATACGCAGTATTTT
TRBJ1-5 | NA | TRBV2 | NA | CASSEGAAIKPQHF | TGTGCCAGCAGTGAAGGGGCAGCAATCAAGCCCCAGCATTTT
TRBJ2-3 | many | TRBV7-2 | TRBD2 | CASSFSGVQGDTQYF | TGTGCCAGCAGTTTTAGCGGGGTCCAGGGGGATACGCAGTATTTT
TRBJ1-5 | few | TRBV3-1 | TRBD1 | CASSQTSGGGQPQHF | TGTGCCAGCAGCCAAACTTCAGGGGGCGGTCAGCCCCAGCATTTT
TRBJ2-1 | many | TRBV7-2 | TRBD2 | CASSPPGGGGAGEQFF | TGTGCCAGCAGCCCTCCCGGCGGGGGGGGCGCTGGTGAGCAGTTCTTC
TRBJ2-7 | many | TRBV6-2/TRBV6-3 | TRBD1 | CASSYRDSGEQYF | TGTGCCAGCAGTTACAGGGACAGCGGCGAGCAGTACTTC
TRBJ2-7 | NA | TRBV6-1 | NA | CASSEEGAQAYEQYF | TGTGCCAGCAGTGAAGAAGGAGCACAAGCCTACGAGCAGTACTTC
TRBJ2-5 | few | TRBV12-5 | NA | CASGLSGIATQYF | TGTGCTAGTGGTTTGTCCGGGATTGCGACCCAGTACTTC
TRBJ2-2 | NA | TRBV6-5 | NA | CASSYSPDTGELFF | TGTGCCAGCAGTTACTCACCGGACACCGGGGAGCTGTTTTTT
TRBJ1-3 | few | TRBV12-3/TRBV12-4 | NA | CASSSTPGNTIYF | TGTGCCAGCAGTTCTACGCCGGGAAACACCATATATTTT
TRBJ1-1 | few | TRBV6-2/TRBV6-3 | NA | CATNPPGWGTEAFF | TGTGCCACCAACCCGCCGGGTTGGGGGACTGAAGCTTTCTTT
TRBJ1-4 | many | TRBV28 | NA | CASIGNEKLFF | TGTGCCAGCATCGGGAATGAAAAACTGTTTTTT
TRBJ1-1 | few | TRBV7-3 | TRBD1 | CASSLSRRQGDTEAFF | TGTGCCAGCAGCTTATCCCGCAGACAGGGAGACACTGAAGCTTTCTTT
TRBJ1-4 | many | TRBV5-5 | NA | CASSVSGTPNEKLFF | TGTGCCAGCAGCGTTTCCGGGACACCGAATGAAAAACTGTTTTTT
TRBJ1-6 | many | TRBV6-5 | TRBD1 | CASSYSIGTGQSPLHF | TGTGCCAGCAGTTACTCGATTGGGACAGGGCAATCACCCCTCCACTTT
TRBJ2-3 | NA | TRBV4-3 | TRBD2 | CASSQVFGTASGGDDTQYF | TGCGCCAGCAGCCAAGTATTCGGGACGGCTAGCGGGGGGGATGATACGCAGTATTTT
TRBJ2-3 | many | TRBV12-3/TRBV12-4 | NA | CASRPAEGGIWTDTQYF | TGTGCCAGCAGGCCCGCTGAAGGGGGGATTTGGACAGATACGCAGTATTTT
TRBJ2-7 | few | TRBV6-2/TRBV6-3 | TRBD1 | CASSRDRPTYEQYF | TGTGCCAGCAGTCGGGACAGACCAACCTACGAGCAGTACTTC
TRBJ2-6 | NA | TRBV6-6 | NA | CASRMETTGSGANVLTF | TGTGCCAGCAGGATGGAGACAACTGGCTCTGGGGCCAACGTCCTGACTTTC
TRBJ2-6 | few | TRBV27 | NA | CASSLSRSSLGTSGANVLTF | TGTGCCAGCAGTTTATCAAGGTCCAGCCTTGGAACCTCTGGGGCCAACGTCCTGACTTTC
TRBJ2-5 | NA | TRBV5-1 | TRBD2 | CASSLPSGVETQYF | TGCGCCAGCAGCCTGCCTAGCGGGGTTGAGACCCAGTACTTC
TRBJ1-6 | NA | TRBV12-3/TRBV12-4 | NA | CASSSGTRYSPLHF | TGTGCCAGCAGTTCCGGGACAAGATACTCACCCCTCCACTTT
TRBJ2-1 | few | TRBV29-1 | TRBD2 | CSVALRLAPGTGQFF | TGCAGCGTCGCGCTTAGACTAGCGCCGGGCACCGGTCAGTTCTTC
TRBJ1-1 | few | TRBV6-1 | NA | CASSEVPKRVYTEAFF | TGTGCCAGCAGTGAAGTCCCCAAAAGAGTTTACACTGAAGCTTTCTTT
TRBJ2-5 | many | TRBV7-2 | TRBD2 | CASSLSSGGPGETQYF | TGTGCCAGCAGCTTATCTAGCGGGGGGCCAGGAGAGACCCAGTACTTC
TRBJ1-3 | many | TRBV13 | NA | CASSEGRSPNTIYF | TGTGCCAGCAGCGAGGGGAGGTCTCCAAACACCATATATTTT